The clone carrying this T cell receptor (beta chain) is a singleton in its sample. This sample is part of a study of blood T cell repertoires in COVID-19. Looking at the study overall: From the United States, Italy and Spain came samples of acute and convalescent COVID-19. From T cells, B-cell-depleted T cells, or PBMCs came the material, which was cDNA or gDNA.

Looked up from germline, CDR1 is GTSNPN and CDR2 is SVGIG (reference sequence). With V trimmed by 3 bases and J by 5 bases, 4 bases remained unmatched. This CDR3 has 15 amino acids. Per the original data handling: Reference gene primer amplification gave estimated nucleated cell counts. The table came from immunoSEQ multiplex PCR; TCRdb's copy has only in-frame clones and leaves some out. D and trimming were read from the DNA, whereas the V and J calls and clone size are those reported in that table. The table lists some 130,000 clones, around four fifths of them singletons. V gene TRBV30 combines with J gene TRBJ2-5, with 15 positions matching TRBD2. The sequencing sample was made of peripheral blood. The sequence was obtained from a human donor in a cohort sampled during active COVID-19. CDR3 coding DNA: TGTGCCTGGAGCGGGACTAGCGGGGGGTTGGAGACCCAGTACTTC. It translates to CAWSGTSGGLETQYF. Full variable domain (rest looked up from reference TRBV30 and TRBJ2-5): SQTIHQWPATLVQPVGSPLSLECTVEGTSNPNLYWYRQAAGRGLQLLFYSVGIGQISSEVPQNLSASRPQDRQFILSSKKLLLSDSGFYLCAWSGTSGGLETQYFGPGTRLLVL.